This T cell receptor beta chain appears in the sequencing data of a study of shared clonotypes between healthy human individuals. Study as a whole: The plates for each donor numbered three CD4 naive, three CD4 memory, two CD8 naive and one CD8 memory. Broader study findings: About 5% of naive CD4 clonotypes were common to a few donors.

Notes on this clone: The antigen is unknown.

Produced via immunoSEQ multiplex PCR; TCRdb's table is partial and in-frame only. Of approximately 740,000 clones in the sample, more than 85% were seen once. CD8 cells regarded as naive lacked CD45RO, were positively chosen for CCR7, and omitted terminally differentiated effector memory CD45RA+ cells. The sample was naive CD8+ T cells sorted from blood. This receptor was obtained from a man between 25 and 39 years old in good health.

CDR3 region: CSVEDPAFPGRPQHF. CDR3 in DNA: TGCAGCGTTGAAGATCCGGCATTCCCGGGGCGGCCCCAGCATTTT. V and J are TRBV29-1 and TRBJ1-5, with D perhaps TRBD1 (5 bases). V was clipped by 0 bases and J by 9 bases, with 18 bases between them. Germline CDR1 SQVTM, CDR2 ANQGSEA. The CDR3 spans 15 residues.